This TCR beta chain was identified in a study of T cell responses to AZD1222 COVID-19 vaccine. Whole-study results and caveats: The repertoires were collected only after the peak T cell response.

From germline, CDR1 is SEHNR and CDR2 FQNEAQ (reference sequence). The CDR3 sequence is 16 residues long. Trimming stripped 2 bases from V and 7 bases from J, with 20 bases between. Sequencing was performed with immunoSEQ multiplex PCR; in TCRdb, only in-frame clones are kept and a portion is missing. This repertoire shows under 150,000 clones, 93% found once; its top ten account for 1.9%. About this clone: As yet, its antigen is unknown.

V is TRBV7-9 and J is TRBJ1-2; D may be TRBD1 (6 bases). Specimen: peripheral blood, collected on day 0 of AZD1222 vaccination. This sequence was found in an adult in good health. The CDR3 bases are TGTGCCAGCAGCTTACCGGTGACAGGCCCGGTCTCTGGCTACACCTTC. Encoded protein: CASSLPVTGPVSGYTF.